The T cell receptor (beta chain) described here comes from a study of beta chain features in type 1 diabetes (dated by TCRdb to 2016 to 2019). Describing the broader study: Patients and healthy donors did not differ in mean age, gender distribution, total cell number or subset yield. Across all samples, about 110 million sorted cells were examined, and cell number per subset correlated strongly with RNA yield. Whereas all 30 or so donors provided naive and central memory subsets, regulatory and stem cell-like memory subsets were isolated from just 8 patients and about 8 healthy donors. The study compared TCRB repertoires of sorted circulating CD4+ T cell subsets between recently diagnosed type 1 diabetes patients and matched healthy donors. Beyond this particular receptor, the publication reports: Naive, central memory and regulatory TCRB repertoires appeared to be more similar among patients than among healthy donors. Because cDNA rather than genomic DNA was sequenced, highly expressing activated cells could have been over-represented, although no difference in activation and CD3 levels was found between groups. Patients with type 1 diabetes made fewer insertions and deleted more nucleotides at VDJ recombination sites, implying thymic rearrangement abnormalities. A moderate but significant shortening of TCRB CDR3 length was observed in type 1 diabetes patients in all four CD4+ subsets. Only small numbers of individuals were included in the HLA sub-analyses, which left unresolved whether HLA type had any influence on TCRB rearrangement. PCR may preferentially amplify shorter templates, but because patient and control samples were amplified and corrected together, any resulting skew would affect both groups equally.

From each donor, a single peripheral blood sample of 90 to 150 mL on average was drawn into heparinised tubes. A BD FACSAria II and a panel including CD45RO, CCR7, CD25, CD127, CD95 and CD27 were used to sort naive, central memory, regulatory and stem cell-like memory CD4+ T cells. All sorted populations exceeded 98% purity. PBMCs were isolated immediately by Lymphoprep density gradient centrifugation and stained directly without culture. So that batch effects would be minimized, each experiment stained and sorted samples in pairs, pairing one healthy donor with one patient. This clone was seen once. It lacks a known antigen. Qualities for individual bases were not recorded, and no much larger clone is one base off. The High Capacity cDNA Reverse Transcription Kit was used to reverse transcribe all of the isolated RNA, meaning that expressed TCRB transcripts were what got sequenced. Deep immunoSEQ sequencing was applied to naive, central memory and regulatory T cell samples, giving an average of around 3.4 million total reads per sample. Sorted cells were lysed in RLT buffer and RNA was extracted with DNase-treated RNeasy Micro or Mini kits, depending on cell number. To prevent cross-contamination, every cell subset was processed on its own, while patient and healthy donor samples were processed together. The immunoSEQ multiplex PCR was used to amplify TCRB sequences from cDNA, yielding 87-bp fragments that span the CDR3 region. The amplicons were sequenced using the Illumina HiSeq platform. The paper's data handling went like this. Synthetic template baselines were used to correct PCR bias computationally, reads within Hamming distance 2 were collapsed together, and singletons that could not be merged were discarded. By aligning reads against IMGT, V, D and J genes, CDR3 length, and insertions or deletions at six rearrangement sites were assigned. Within each subset, clonotype counts were normalized to sorted cell number, and only after that were true diversity and Gini coefficients computed with the tcR R package. The overlap coefficient, calculated on TCRB nucleotide sequences, was used to quantify repertoire sharing. Out-of-frame TCRB sequences from naive cells were analyzed as a proxy for the pre-selection repertoire. TCRdb holds this immuneACCESS table with in-frame rearrangements only. Some clones are missing; in checked studies, unresolved V genes explain under half, and the rest has no known cause. The D gene and trimming were derived from the DNA, and the V and J assignments and clone size from that table. Within this sample are 400,000 to 600,000 clones, with 30% of them counted one time only. Of the sample, roughly 0.06% is held by the ten largest clones.

Including the terminal cysteine and phenylalanine, the CDR3 comprises 11 residues. The read is trimmed to its CDR3 DNA, 33 bases read in frame from base 1. CDR1 and CDR2 (DFQATT, SNEGSKA) derive from the germline V gene (reference sequence). V and J are truncated by 3 bases and 4 bases respectively, leaving an intervening sequence of 5 bases. The receptor's source is a man younger than 30 in good health. The receptor chain draws on TRBV20-1 and TRBJ2-3, with the D gene too uncertain to name. The sample consisted of naive CD4+ T cells from blood. The cell subset or site label of this sample denotes: true naive CD4+ T cells. The CDR3 sequence is CSASRPDTQYF. The sequenced DNA is TGCAGTGCTAGTCGGCCAGATACGCAGTATTTT.